These T cell receptor beta chains were read from a single sample in a study of control samples from healthy donors and cancer patients. This table comes from immunoSEQ multiplex PCR, and its TCRdb copy is limited to in-frame clones, with some not included. The sample yields some 110,000 clones, roughly 93% seen once. Sequencing was performed on blood. The receptors here all came from a man aged 25-45 years in good health. The CDR3 runs from the conserved cysteine through the conserved F or W. Each record gives: V gene, D gene, J gene, clone size, CDR3 protein, CDR3 DNA. The D gene is left open where the match is weak. Expanded clones get a size class; other rows say once, few or many, or leave the size out.

V gene: TRBV3-1/TRBV3-2; D gene: -; J gene: TRBJ1-6; clone size: -; CDR3 protein: CASSDQLRGNSPLHF; CDR3 DNA: TGTGCCAGCAGCGACCAACTACGAGGTAATTCACCCCTCCACTTT
V gene: TRBV3-1/TRBV3-2; D gene: -; J gene: TRBJ1-4; clone size: once; CDR3 protein: CASSQGGILIQGVRANEKLFF; CDR3 DNA: TGTGCCAGCAGCCAAGGCGGGATTTTGATCCAGGGTGTGCGGGCTAATGAAAAACTGTTTTTT
V gene: TRBV29-1; D gene: -; J gene: TRBJ2-1; clone size: -; CDR3 protein: CSVEPPPYNEQFF; CDR3 DNA: TGCAGCGTTGAGCCCCCGCCCTACAATGAGCAGTTCTTC
V gene: TRBV5-6; D gene: -; J gene: TRBJ1-6; clone size: -; CDR3 protein: CASSLKGPDSPLHF; CDR3 DNA: TGTGCCAGCAGCTTGAAAGGTCCCGACTCACCCCTCCACTTT
V gene: TRBV7-2; D gene: -; J gene: TRBJ2-1; clone size: -; CDR3 protein: CASSPQRLGEQFF; CDR3 DNA: TGTGCCAGCAGCCCTCAAAGATTGGGTGAGCAGTTCTTC
V gene: TRBV19; D gene: -; J gene: TRBJ1-1; clone size: -; CDR3 protein: CASTPGGGVRMNTEAFF; CDR3 DNA: TGTGCCAGTACCCCTGGGGGAGGGGTTAGAATGAACACTGAAGCTTTCTTT
V gene: TRBV7-2; D gene: -; J gene: TRBJ1-2; clone size: -; CDR3 protein: CASSLTGIDGYTF; CDR3 DNA: TGTGCCAGCAGCTTAACAGGGATTGATGGCTACACCTTC
V gene: TRBV2; D gene: -; J gene: TRBJ2-5; clone size: -; CDR3 protein: CASRRNLQETQYF; CDR3 DNA: TGTGCCAGCCGACGGAATTTACAAGAGACCCAGTACTTC
V gene: TRBV18; D gene: -; J gene: TRBJ1-2; clone size: -; CDR3 protein: CASSPSTEVYGYTF; CDR3 DNA: TGTGCCAGCTCACCCTCCACAGAGGTCTATGGCTACACCTTC
V gene: TRBV7-8; D gene: -; J gene: TRBJ2-2; clone size: -; CDR3 protein: CASGGAVNTGELFF; CDR3 DNA: TGTGCCAGTGGAGGGGCGGTGAACACCGGGGAGCTGTTTTTT
V gene: TRBV19; D gene: -; J gene: TRBJ2-3; clone size: -; CDR3 protein: CASSSHRLTDTQYF; CDR3 DNA: TGTGCCAGTAGTAGCCACCGACTTACAGATACGCAGTATTTT
V gene: TRBV19; D gene: -; J gene: TRBJ2-1; clone size: -; CDR3 protein: CASSIVASNYNEQFF; CDR3 DNA: TGTGCCAGTAGTATTGTGGCTAGCAACTACAATGAGCAGTTCTTC
V gene: TRBV10-3; D gene: -; J gene: TRBJ2-2; clone size: -; CDR3 protein: CAISESTISGELFF; CDR3 DNA: TGTGCCATCAGTGAGTCGACAATCTCCGGGGAGCTGTTTTTT